This is a list of T cell receptor beta chains from one sample in a study of beta chain features in type 1 diabetes. Only in-frame clones appear in the TCRdb table, and some are missing; sequencing was by immunoSEQ multiplex PCR. The table lists about 360,000 clones, roughly 12% of them singletons, with more than 0.015% in the top ten. Sequenced input: naive CD4+ T cells from blood. Receptors originate from a man younger than 30 in good health. CDR3s include the opening cysteine and the closing phenylalanine or tryptophan. D genes are given only for firm matches. Only part of the rows carry a size: once, few, many, or a class if the clone is expanded.

>NA|TRBV7-3|NA|TRBJ2-5
TGTGCCAGCAGCCCCGGGACTTGGTACCAAGAGACCCAGTACTTC
CASSPGTWYQETQYF
>NA|TRBV7-6|few|TRBJ2-7
TGTGCCAGCAGCGCCACTCCGGGGTCCGGAGGGGAGTACGAGCAGTACTTC
CASSATPGSGGEYEQYF
>NA|TRBV18|NA|TRBJ1-1
TGTGCCAGCTCACCACGGTCAGGAATGAACACTGAAGCTTTCTTT
CASSPRSGMNTEAFF
>NA|TRBV19|NA|TRBJ1-5
TGTGCCAGTAGTATAGGCCCCCAAGGGGGTCAGCCCCAGCATTTT
CASSIGPQGGQPQHF
>TRBD1|TRBV7-9|NA|TRBJ2-5
TGTGCCAGCAGCTTTTGGACAGGGGGCGCCCTGCGAGAGACCCAGTACTTC
CASSFWTGGALRETQYF
>TRBD1|TRBV7-9|few|TRBJ1-4
TGTGCCAGCAGCAAGAGACAGGGGTATGAAAAACTGTTTTTT
CASSKRQGYEKLFF
>TRBD1|TRBV30|NA|TRBJ2-5
TGTGCCTGGAGTCGGACAGGGAGTTCCCAAGAGACCCAGTACTTC
CAWSRTGSSQETQYF
>NA|TRBV18|NA|TRBJ1-1
TGTGCCAGCTCACCACAGGGGGTGAACACTGAAGCTTTCTTT
CASSPQGVNTEAFF
>NA|TRBV30|few|TRBJ2-1
TGTGCCTGGAGACTGAGCTCCTACAATGAGCAGTTCTTC
CAWRLSSYNEQFF
>TRBD1|TRBV4-3|few|TRBJ1-3
TGCGCCAGCAGCCAAGTGACAGGGCGAGACACCATATATTTT
CASSQVTGRDTIYF
>TRBD2|TRBV7-3|NA|TRBJ2-3
TGTGCCAGCAGCCTAACTAGCGGAGCTAGCACAGATACGCAGTATTTT
CASSLTSGASTDTQYF
>NA|TRBV9|few|TRBJ1-6
TGTGCCAGCAGCGGGTGGACAGTTAATTCACCCCTCCACTTT
CASSGWTVNSPLHF
>NA|TRBV7-2|few|TRBJ2-7
TGTGCCAGCAGCTCACCCGCGAGAAGCTCCTACGAGCAGTACTTC
CASSSPARSSYEQYF
>TRBD2|TRBV10-3|NA|TRBJ2-2
TGTGCCATCAGAACCGGGACTAAGACCGGGGAGCTGTTTTTT
CAIRTGTKTGELFF
>TRBD2|TRBV2|NA|TRBJ2-1
TGTGCCAGCAGTGAAGAGGGACTAGTGGGCAATGAGCAGTTCTTC
CASSEEGLVGNEQFF
>TRBD2|TRBV10-3|NA|TRBJ2-7
TGTGCCATCAGTCGAGTCGGGGGGGCCTACGAGCAGTACTTC
CAISRVGGAYEQYF
>NA|TRBV5-5|few|TRBJ2-1
TGTGCCAGCAGCGAGGCGGCAGGGTACAATGAGCAGTTCTTC
CASSEAAGYNEQFF
>NA|TRBV19|NA|TRBJ2-2
TGTGCCAGTAGTATTGAGTTCGCGAACACCGGGGAGCTGTTTTTT
CASSIEFANTGELFF
>TRBD2|TRBV5-4|few|TRBJ2-3
TGTGCCAGCAGCCCGGGACTAGCGGGAGGTCTGGAGTATTTT
CASSPGLAGGLEYF
>NA|TRBV30|NA|TRBJ1-2
TGTGCCTGGAGTTTAAGAGTCGGCTACACCTTC
CAWSLRVGYTF
>NA|TRBV15|few|TRBJ2-1
TGTGCCACCAGCGACGGGTCGTTGGTGCCGGACAATGAGCAGTTCTTC
CATSDGSLVPDNEQFF
>NA|TRBV7-3|few|TRBJ2-3
TGTGCCAGCAGCTTAACCTCCGGGGGAGATACGCAGTATTTT
CASSLTSGGDTQYF
>TRBD1|TRBV18|NA|TRBJ2-2
TGTGCCAGCTCACCGGAGGCAGGGGGCTACACCGGGGAGCTGTTTTTT
CASSPEAGGYTGELFF
>NA|TRBV20-1|NA|TRBJ2-1
TGCAGTGCTAGGATGGGCAGGGAGTTCTTC
CSARMGREFF
>NA|TRBV28|NA|TRBJ1-2
TGTGCCAGCAGTTTAGGTGGCTCAGCTAACTATGGCTACACCTTC
CASSLGGSANYGYTF
>TRBD2|TRBV12-5|NA|TRBJ2-3
TGTGCTAGTGGTTCCGGGACTAGCGGGTTCACAGATACGCAGTATTTT
CASGSGTSGFTDTQYF
>TRBD2|TRBV7-3|few|TRBJ2-3
TGTGCCAGCAGCCTTAGTGGTAGCGGGAGATCCGATACGCAGTATTTT
CASSLSGSGRSDTQYF
>TRBD2|TRBV25-1|NA|TRBJ2-7
TGTGCCAGCAGTGACATAGCGGGTTCCTACGAGCAGTACTTC
CASSDIAGSYEQYF
>TRBD1|TRBV30|few|TRBJ2-7
TGTGCCTGGAGCCGAGGGACAGGCGGAGGCAACGAGCAGTACTTC
CAWSRGTGGGNEQYF
>TRBD2|TRBV29-1|few|TRBJ2-1
TGCAGCGTCGCCCAGGGACTAGCGCTCTACAATGAGCAGTTCTTC
CSVAQGLALYNEQFF
>NA|TRBV29-1|NA|TRBJ2-1
TGCAGCGTTCGGGAGCTGACCCCCTACAATGAGCAGTTCTTC
CSVRELTPYNEQFF
>TRBD1|TRBV5-4|few|TRBJ2-2
TGTGCCAGCAGCTTAGGGACAGGGAAAGCCGGGGAGCTGTTTTTT
CASSLGTGKAGELFF
>NA|TRBV18|few|TRBJ1-6
TGTGCCAGCTCACCTCTTTCAGGGTCTTCACCCCTCCACTTT
CASSPLSGSSPLHF
>TRBD2|TRBV27|NA|TRBJ2-2
TGTGCCAGCAGTCCCCGGACTAGCGGGACCGGGGAGCTGTTTTTT
CASSPRTSGTGELFF
>TRBD1|TRBV2|NA|TRBJ2-1
TGTGCCAGCTTGGAACAGGGGTCGTACAATGAGCAGTTCTTC
CASLEQGSYNEQFF
>NA|TRBV19|NA|TRBJ2-5
TGTGCCAGTAGTATAGGGAGACAGTTACGGGAGACCCAGTACTTC
CASSIGRQLRETQYF
>NA|TRBV4-1|few|TRBJ2-6
TGCGCCAGCAGCCAACGAGCCTCTGGGGCCAACGTCCTGACTTTC
CASSQRASGANVLTF
>TRBD1|TRBV7-9|NA|TRBJ1-2
TGTGCCAGCAGCTTAGGCACCGGGACAGGGAGGTATGGCTACACCTTC
CASSLGTGTGRYGYTF
>NA|TRBV29-1|many|TRBJ2-5
TGCAGCGTTGACAGGGCGATAGGAGTAGAGACCCAGTACTTC
CSVDRAIGVETQYF
>NA|TRBV21-1|few|TRBJ1-2
TGTGCCAGCAGCCCACGGACAGGATCTAACTATGGCTACACCTTC
CASSPRTGSNYGYTF
>NA|TRBV6-4|few|TRBJ2-1
TGTGCCAGCAGTGACCCCCATCCGAGTATAGCGACCAATGAGCAGTTCTTC
CASSDPHPSIATNEQFF
>TRBD2|TRBV5-1|few|TRBJ2-2
TGCGCCAGCAGCGTGAGCGGGAGCCCCGCCACCGGGGAGCTGTTTTTT
CASSVSGSPATGELFF
>TRBD1|TRBV27|NA|TRBJ1-1
TGTGCCAGTCAACAGGGGAAAAACACTGAAGCTTTCTTT
CASQQGKNTEAFF
>NA|TRBV6-6|few|TRBJ2-7
TGTGCCAGCAACCCGACAGGTTACCCCTACGACCAGTACTTC
CASNPTGYPYDQYF
>NA|TRBV6-6|few|TRBJ2-7
TGTGCCAGCAGCGCTAGCGACTACTTCTACGAGCAGTACTTC
CASSASDYFYEQYF
>TRBD2|TRBV5-4|NA|TRBJ2-7
TGTGCCAGCAGCGCTAGCGGGATTGCCTACGAGCAGTACTTC
CASSASGIAYEQYF
>NA|TRBV5-4|few|TRBJ2-5
TGTGCCAGCGGGGGGGCTCCGTACCAAGAGACCCAGTACTTC
CASGGAPYQETQYF
>TRBD2|TRBV30|few|TRBJ2-7
TGTGCCACAACCCCCGGGACTAGACTCTACGAGCAGTACTTC
CATTPGTRLYEQYF